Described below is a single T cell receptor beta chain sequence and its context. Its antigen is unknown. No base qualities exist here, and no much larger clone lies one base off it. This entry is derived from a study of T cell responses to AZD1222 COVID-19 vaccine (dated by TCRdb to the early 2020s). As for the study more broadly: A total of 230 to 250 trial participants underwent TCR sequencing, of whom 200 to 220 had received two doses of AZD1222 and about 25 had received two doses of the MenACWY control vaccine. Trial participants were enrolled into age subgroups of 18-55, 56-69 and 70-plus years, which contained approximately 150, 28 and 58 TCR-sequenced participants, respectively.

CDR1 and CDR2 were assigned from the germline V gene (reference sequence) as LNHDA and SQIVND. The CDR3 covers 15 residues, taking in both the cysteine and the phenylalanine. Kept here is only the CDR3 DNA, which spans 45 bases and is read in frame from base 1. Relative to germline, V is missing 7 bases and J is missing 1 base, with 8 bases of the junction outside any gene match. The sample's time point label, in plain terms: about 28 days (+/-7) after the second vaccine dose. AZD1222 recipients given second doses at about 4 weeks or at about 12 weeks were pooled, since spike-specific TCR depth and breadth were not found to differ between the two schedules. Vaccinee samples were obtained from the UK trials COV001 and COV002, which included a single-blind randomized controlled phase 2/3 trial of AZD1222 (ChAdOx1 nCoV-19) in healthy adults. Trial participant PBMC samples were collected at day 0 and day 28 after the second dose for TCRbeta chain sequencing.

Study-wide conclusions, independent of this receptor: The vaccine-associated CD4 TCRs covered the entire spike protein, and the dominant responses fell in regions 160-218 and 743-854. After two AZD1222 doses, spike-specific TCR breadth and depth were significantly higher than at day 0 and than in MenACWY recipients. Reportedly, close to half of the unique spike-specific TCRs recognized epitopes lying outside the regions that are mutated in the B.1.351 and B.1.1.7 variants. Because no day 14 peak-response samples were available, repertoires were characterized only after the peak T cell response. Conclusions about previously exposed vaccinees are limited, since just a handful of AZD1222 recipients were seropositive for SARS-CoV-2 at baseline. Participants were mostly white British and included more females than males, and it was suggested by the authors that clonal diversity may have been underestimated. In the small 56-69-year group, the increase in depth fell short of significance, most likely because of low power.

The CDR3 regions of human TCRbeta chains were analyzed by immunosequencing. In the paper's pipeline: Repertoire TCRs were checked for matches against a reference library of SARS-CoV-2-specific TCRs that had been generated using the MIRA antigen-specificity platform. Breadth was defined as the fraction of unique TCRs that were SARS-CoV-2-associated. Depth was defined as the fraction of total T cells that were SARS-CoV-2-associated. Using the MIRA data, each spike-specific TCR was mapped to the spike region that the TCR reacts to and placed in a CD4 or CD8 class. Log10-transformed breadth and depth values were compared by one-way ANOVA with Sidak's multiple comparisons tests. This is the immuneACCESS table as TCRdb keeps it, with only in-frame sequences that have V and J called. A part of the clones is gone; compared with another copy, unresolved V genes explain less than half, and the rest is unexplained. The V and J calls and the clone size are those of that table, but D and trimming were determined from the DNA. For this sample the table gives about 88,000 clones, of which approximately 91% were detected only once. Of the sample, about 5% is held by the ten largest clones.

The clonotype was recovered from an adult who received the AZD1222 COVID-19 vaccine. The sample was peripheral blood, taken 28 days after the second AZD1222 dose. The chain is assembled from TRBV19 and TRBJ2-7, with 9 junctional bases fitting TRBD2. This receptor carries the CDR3 CASNAGTSSSYEQYF. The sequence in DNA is TGTGCCAGTAATGCCGGGACTAGCTCATCCTACGAGCAGTACTTC. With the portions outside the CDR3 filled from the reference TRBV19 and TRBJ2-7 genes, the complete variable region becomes DGGITQSPKYLFRKEGQNVTLSCEQNLNHDAMYWYRQDPGQGLRLIYYSQIVNDFQKGDIAEGYSVSREKKESFPLTVTSAQKNPTAFYLCASNAGTSSSYEQYFGPGTRLTVT.